This is a list of T cell receptor beta chains from one sample in a study of shared clonotypes between healthy human individuals. The protocol was immunoSEQ multiplex PCR, while the TCRdb copy is restricted to in-frame clones and leaves out a portion. The data hold more than 850,000 clones, with 75% to 85% observed a single time. Sequencing was performed on memory CD4+ T cells from PBMCs. These receptors all come from a man between 18 and 29 years old in good health. Some clones in this sample may be carry-over from other donors' samples. The CDR3 runs from the conserved cysteine through the conserved F or W. D genes are given only for firm matches. Clone size is given for some rows only: seen once, a few or many times, or a class if the clone is expanded.

V,D,J,size,DNA,CDR3
TRBV7-3,NA,TRBJ2-3,NA,TGTGCCAGCAGCTTAGAGCCCCAGAGGGATACGCAGTATTTT,CASSLEPQRDTQYF
TRBV30,TRBD2,TRBJ2-5,once,TGTGCCTGGAGTGAGGGGTCTAGCGGGCCCCAAGAGACCCAGTACTTC,CAWSEGSSGPQETQYF
TRBV5-1,TRBD1,TRBJ2-7,NA,TGCGCCAGCAGCCCGGGACAGGGCCACTACGAGCAGTACTTC,CASSPGQGHYEQYF
TRBV5-6,TRBD2,TRBJ2-4,NA,TGTGCCAGCAGCTTGGTCGGGGGAGGGAACATTCAGTACTTC,CASSLVGGGNIQYF
TRBV7-2,NA,TRBJ2-2,NA,TGTGCCAGCAGCCCTGGCACAGGTGGGGGGGAGCTGTTTTTT,CASSPGTGGGELFF
TRBV6-1,NA,TRBJ1-5,once,TGTGCCAGCGAATGGTCGGGTCAGCCCCAGCATTTT,CASEWSGQPQHF
TRBV7-3,TRBD1,TRBJ2-1,NA,TGTGCCAGCAGCCCCAATGGAGACAGGGACTACAATGAGCAGTTCTTC,CASSPNGDRDYNEQFF
TRBV4-2,NA,TRBJ2-7,NA,TGTGCCAGCAGCCCGGATTACTACGAGCAGTACTTC,CASSPDYYEQYF
TRBV28,NA,TRBJ1-2,NA,TGTGCCAGCAGGTCCCCGGGGGGCCTTTACTATGGCTACACCTTC,CASRSPGGLYYGYTF
TRBV6-1,NA,TRBJ2-7,many,TGTGCCAGCAGTCTGGCGGGGGAGCAGTACTTC,CASSLAGEQYF
TRBV2,NA,TRBJ2-5,few,TGTGCCAGCACCAGCAGGGGGGGAGAGACCCAGTACTTC,CASTSRGGETQYF
TRBV28,TRBD1,TRBJ1-2,NA,TGTGCCAGCATAAATACCCCAGACAGGGACCCAAACTATGGCTACACCTTC,CASINTPDRDPNYGYTF
TRBV7-9,NA,TRBJ2-1,NA,TGTGCCAGCAGCTTACCGGGACTTTCTCGTCAGTTCTTC,CASSLPGLSRQFF
TRBV11-2,NA,TRBJ2-5,NA,TGTGCCAGCAGCTTACTCACAGAGACCCAGTACTTC,CASSLLTETQYF
TRBV5-1,NA,TRBJ2-1,NA,TGCGCCAGCAGCCCGTCCCCCCAAAGATCCTACAATGAGCAGTTCTTC,CASSPSPQRSYNEQFF
TRBV5-4,TRBD1,TRBJ2-7,NA,TGTGCCAGCAGTCCCGGACAGGGGGTCTCCTACGAGCAGTACTTC,CASSPGQGVSYEQYF
TRBV5-5,NA,TRBJ2-6,NA,TGTGCCAGCAGCTGGGGGGCAGGTTCTTACTCTGGGGCCAACGTCCTGACTTTC,CASSWGAGSYSGANVLTF
TRBV29-1,TRBD2,TRBJ2-1,NA,TGCAGCGTTGATGTAGCGGGCGTATACAATGAGCAGTTCTTC,CSVDVAGVYNEQFF
TRBV9,TRBD1,TRBJ1-5,NA,TGTGCCAGCAGCCAGACAGGGAACGATCAGCCCCAGCATTTT,CASSQTGNDQPQHF